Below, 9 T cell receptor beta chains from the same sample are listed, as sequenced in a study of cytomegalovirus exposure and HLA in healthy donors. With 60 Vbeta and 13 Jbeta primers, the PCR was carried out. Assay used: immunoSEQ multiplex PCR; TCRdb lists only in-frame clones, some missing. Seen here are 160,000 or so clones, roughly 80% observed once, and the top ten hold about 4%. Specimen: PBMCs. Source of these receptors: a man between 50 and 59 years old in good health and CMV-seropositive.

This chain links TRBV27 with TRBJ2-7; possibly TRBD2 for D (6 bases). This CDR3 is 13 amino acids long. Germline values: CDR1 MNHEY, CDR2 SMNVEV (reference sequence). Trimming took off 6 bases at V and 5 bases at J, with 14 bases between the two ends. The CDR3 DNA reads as TGTGCCAGCAGGGCATCTGGGGGGAACGAGCAGTACTTC. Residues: CASRASGGNEQYF.

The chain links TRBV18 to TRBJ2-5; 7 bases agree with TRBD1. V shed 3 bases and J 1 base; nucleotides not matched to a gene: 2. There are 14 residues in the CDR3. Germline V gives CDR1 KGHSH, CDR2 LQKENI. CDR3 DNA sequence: TGTGCCAGCTCACCTCGGGACAGCCAAGAGACCCAGTACTTC. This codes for CASSPRDSQETQYF.

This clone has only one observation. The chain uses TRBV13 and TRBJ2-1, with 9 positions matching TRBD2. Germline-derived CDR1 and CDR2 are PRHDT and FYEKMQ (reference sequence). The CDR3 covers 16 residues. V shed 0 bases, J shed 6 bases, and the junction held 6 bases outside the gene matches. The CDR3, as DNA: TGTGCCAGCAGCTTAGGTGGCGGGAGGGCCCTCAATGAGCAGTTCTTC. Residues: CASSLGGGRALNEQFF.

The CDR3 protein is CASSGNPWGGSPQNIQYF. The CDR3 nucleotides are TGTGCCAGCAGCGGCAACCCCTGGGGCGGGAGTCCTCAAAACATTCAGTACTTC. V is TRBV9 and J is TRBJ2-4, with 7 bases fitting TRBD2. V was clipped by 3 bases and J by 5 bases; unmatched bases: 17. The V gene's germline CDR1 is SGDLS and CDR2 YYNGEE. The CDR3 totals 18 residues.

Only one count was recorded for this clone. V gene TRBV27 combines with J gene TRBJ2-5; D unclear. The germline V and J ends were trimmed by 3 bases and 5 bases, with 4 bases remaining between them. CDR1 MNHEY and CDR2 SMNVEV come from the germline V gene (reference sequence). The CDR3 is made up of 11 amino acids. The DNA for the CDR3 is TGTGCCAGCAGTTTGGAGGAGACCCAGTACTTC. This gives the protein CASSLEETQYF.

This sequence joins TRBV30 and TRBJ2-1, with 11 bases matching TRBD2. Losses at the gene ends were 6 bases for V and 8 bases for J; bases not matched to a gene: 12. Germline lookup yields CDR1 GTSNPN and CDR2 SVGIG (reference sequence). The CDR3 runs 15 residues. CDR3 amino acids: CACNELAGVRYEQFF. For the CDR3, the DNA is TGTGCCTGTAATGAACTAGCGGGAGTTAGGTATGAGCAGTTCTTC.

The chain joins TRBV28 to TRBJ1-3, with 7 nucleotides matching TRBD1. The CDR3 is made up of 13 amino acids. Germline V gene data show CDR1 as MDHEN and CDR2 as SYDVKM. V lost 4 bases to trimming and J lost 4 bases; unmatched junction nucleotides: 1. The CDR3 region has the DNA TGTGCCAGCAGTTCGGGACAGGGAAACACCATATATTTT. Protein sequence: CASSSGQGNTIYF.

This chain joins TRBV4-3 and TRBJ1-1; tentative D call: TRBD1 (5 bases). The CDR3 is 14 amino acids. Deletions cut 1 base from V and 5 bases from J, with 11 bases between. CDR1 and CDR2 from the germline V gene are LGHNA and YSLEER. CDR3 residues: CASSQGHGGTEAFF. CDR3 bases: TGCGCCAGCAGCCAAGGACACGGGGGGACTGAAGCTTTCTTT.

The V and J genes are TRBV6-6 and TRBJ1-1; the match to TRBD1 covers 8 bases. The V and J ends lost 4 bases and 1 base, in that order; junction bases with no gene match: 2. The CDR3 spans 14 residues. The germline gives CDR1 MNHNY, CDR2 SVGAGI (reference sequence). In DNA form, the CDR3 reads TGTGCCAGCAGTTTGACAGGGGAGAACACTGAAGCTTTCTTT. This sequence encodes CASSLTGENTEAFF.